These T cell receptor beta chains were read from a single sample in a study of shared clonotypes between healthy human individuals. Clones were read by immunoSEQ multiplex PCR, and TCRdb kept only the in-frame ones, dropping some. The sample carries 500,000 to 650,000 clones, roughly 79% recorded once. Sequences were obtained from PBMCs. Source of these receptors: a woman in her thirties or forties in good health. Some clones in this sample may be carry-over from other donors' samples. Each CDR3 is given with its conserved first and last residue. Each record gives: CDR3 length, V gene, D gene, J gene, clone size, CDR3 protein, CDR3 DNA. A D gene is named only where the DNA matches it firmly. Clone size is given for some rows only: seen once, a few or many times, or a class if the clone is expanded.

>15|TRBV2|TRBD2|TRBJ2-2|-
CASSGTSGNTGELFF
TGTGCCAGCAGTGGGACTAGCGGGAACACCGGGGAGCTGTTTTTT
>15|TRBV14|TRBD1|TRBJ1-4|once
CASSLAGTDNEKLFF
TGTGCCAGCAGCTTGGCCGGGACAGATAATGAAAAACTGTTTTTT
>15|TRBV7-2|-|TRBJ1-1|-
CASSQWSGSGTEAFF
TGTGCCAGCAGCCAGTGGAGTGGTTCGGGCACTGAAGCTTTCTTT
>16|TRBV5-4|TRBD2|TRBJ2-1|-
CASSSGLERSYNEQFF
TGTGCCAGCAGCTCAGGACTAGAAAGGTCCTACAATGAGCAGTTCTTC
>14|TRBV11-3|-|TRBJ2-2|-
CASNLYGDTGELFF
TGTGCCAGCAACTTATACGGGGACACCGGGGAGCTGTTTTTT
>18|TRBV4-3|TRBD2|TRBJ2-5|-
CASSQEWGSGRAGETQYF
TGCGCCAGCAGCCAAGAATGGGGTAGCGGGAGGGCCGGGGAGACCCAGTACTTC
>13|TRBV9|-|TRBJ2-7|-
CASSPNLQNEQYF
TGTGCCAGCAGCCCCAACTTACAGAACGAGCAGTACTTC
>15|TRBV7-9|TRBD2|TRBJ2-3|-
CAIQLLAGVINTQYF
TGTGCCATCCAGTTACTGGCGGGAGTGATAAATACGCAGTATTTT
>16|TRBV5-6|TRBD1|TRBJ1-2|once
CASSFVGTVSNYGYTF
TGTGCCAGCAGCTTCGTCGGGACAGTGTCTAACTATGGCTACACCTTC
>14|TRBV5-4|-|TRBJ1-2|-
CASGVPDRVYGYTF
TGTGCCAGCGGGGTACCGGACAGAGTCTATGGCTACACCTTC
>17|TRBV18|TRBD1|TRBJ2-7|-
CASSPKSGQGGSYEQYF
TGTGCCAGCTCACCCAAATCAGGACAGGGGGGCTCCTACGAGCAGTACTTC
>15|TRBV5-1|-|TRBJ2-2|-
CASSLRGSNTGELFF
TGCGCCAGCAGCTTGAGAGGGTCTAACACCGGGGAGCTGTTTTTT
>15|TRBV2|-|TRBJ1-1|-
CASTPPGLTNTEAFF
TGTGCCAGCACCCCCCCAGGACTGACGAACACTGAAGCTTTCTTT
>14|TRBV27|-|TRBJ2-2|-
CASSLWGGSGELFF
TGTGCCAGCAGTTTATGGGGCGGATCCGGGGAGCTGTTTTTT
>18|TRBV23-1|-|TRBJ1-5|-
CASSQSFGGLNSNQPQHF
TGCGCCAGCAGTCAATCATTCGGGGGCCTCAATAGCAATCAGCCCCAGCATTTT
>15|TRBV5-1|TRBD1|TRBJ1-5|-
CASSLAGTVNQPQHF
TGCGCCAGCAGCTTGGCTGGGACAGTGAATCAGCCCCAGCATTTT
>15|TRBV28|-|TRBJ2-7|-
CASSLSGTASYEQYF
TGTGCCAGCAGTTTAAGCGGGACAGCCTCCTACGAGCAGTACTTC
>13|TRBV2|-|TRBJ2-5|-
CASSEEVAETQYF
TGTGCCAGCAGTGAGGAGGTGGCAGAGACCCAGTACTTC
>15|TRBV7-6|TRBD2|TRBJ2-1|-
CASSPRLAGAGEQFF
TGTGCCAGCAGCCCTCGACTAGCGGGAGCGGGTGAGCAGTTCTTC
>14|TRBV7-2|TRBD1|TRBJ1-4|-
CASSPRRDSEKLFF
TGTGCCAGCAGCCCCCGCCGGGACAGTGAAAAACTGTTTTTT
>17|TRBV14|-|TRBJ2-4|once
CASSQGWRGFAKNIQYF
TGTGCCAGCAGCCAAGGGTGGAGGGGGTTCGCCAAAAACATTCAGTACTTC
>17|TRBV30|-|TRBJ2-1|-
CAWSVPRAGQGKNEQFF
TGTGCCTGGAGTGTACCTCGGGCGGGCCAAGGGAAAAATGAGCAGTTCTTC
>16|TRBV19|TRBD2|TRBJ2-2|-
CASSRLAGGLGGELFF
TGTGCCAGTAGTCGACTAGCGGGAGGTCTCGGCGGGGAGCTGTTTTTT
>13|TRBV6-7|-|TRBJ1-5|-
CASFPPGHQPQHF
TGTGCCAGCTTCCCACCAGGACATCAGCCCCAGCATTTT
>18|TRBV11-2|TRBD2|TRBJ2-1|-
CASSLRPLGTREWDEQFF
TGTGCCAGCAGCCTGAGACCCCTAGGGACTAGAGAGTGGGATGAGCAGTTCTTC
>12|TRBV19|-|TRBJ2-2|-
CASTLGPGELFF
TGTGCCAGTACCCTAGGGCCCGGGGAGCTGTTTTTT
>15|TRBV18|TRBD2|TRBJ2-3|-
CASSPPQRESDTQYF
TGTGCCAGCTCACCACCCCAGCGGGAGTCAGATACGCAGTATTTT
>15|TRBV30|-|TRBJ1-3|-
CAWSVAGISGNTIYF
TGTGCCTGGAGTGTGGCCGGGATATCTGGAAACACCATATATTTT
>13|TRBV5-4|-|TRBJ2-2|-
CASSLGISGELFF
TGTGCCAGCAGCTTGGGAATCTCCGGGGAGCTGTTTTTT
>13|TRBV6-6|-|TRBJ2-5|-
CASKNREMETQYF
TGTGCCAGCAAAAACCGGGAGATGGAGACCCAGTACTTC
>16|TRBV7-8|TRBD1|TRBJ2-7|-
CASSLGPPGQHYEQYF
TGTGCCAGCAGCTTAGGCCCACCGGGACAGCACTACGAGCAGTACTTC
>16|TRBV15|TRBD1|TRBJ1-1|-
CATSRGTGALNTEAFF
TGTGCCACCAGCAGAGGGACAGGGGCTTTGAACACTGAAGCTTTCTTT
>13|TRBV11-2|-|TRBJ1-2|-
CASSLGLNYGYTF
TGTGCCAGCAGCTTAGGTCTAAACTATGGCTACACCTTC
>17|TRBV5-4|TRBD2|TRBJ2-1|-
CASSFTRFSGSYNEQFF
TGTGCCAGCAGCTTTACGCGTTTTAGCGGGTCCTACAATGAGCAGTTCTTC
>14|TRBV7-2|-|TRBJ2-7|-
CASSLVPEIDEQYF
TGTGCCAGCAGCTTAGTCCCGGAAATCGACGAGCAGTACTTC
>14|TRBV14|TRBD2|TRBJ2-3|few
CASSLRDYTDTQYF
TGTGCCAGCAGCCTCCGGGACTACACAGATACGCAGTATTTT
>13|TRBV25-1|-|TRBJ2-1|-
CASLGTLYNEQFF
TGTGCCAGCTTGGGAACCCTCTACAATGAGCAGTTCTTC
>13|TRBV2|-|TRBJ1-1|many
CASSVEGRTEAFF
TGTGCCAGCAGTGTTGAGGGGAGGACTGAAGCTTTCTTT
>12|TRBV10-3|-|TRBJ2-1|few
CAISQNSNEQFF
TGTGCCATCAGCCAGAATAGCAATGAGCAGTTCTTC
>12|TRBV6-6|-|TRBJ1-1|few
CASSYQSTEAFF
TGTGCCAGCAGTTACCAGTCCACTGAAGCTTTCTTT
>14|TRBV5-4|-|TRBJ2-5|-
CASSYPGLTETQYF
TGTGCCAGCAGCTACCCAGGGCTCACGGAGACCCAGTACTTC
>14|TRBV28|TRBD2|TRBJ2-7|-
CASTGTSGSYEQYF
TGTGCCAGCACCGGGACTAGCGGTTCCTACGAGCAGTACTTC
>13|TRBV28|-|TRBJ2-7|-
CASRPGPKREQYF
TGTGCCAGCAGGCCGGGACCCAAACGCGAGCAGTACTTC
>14|TRBV30|TRBD1|TRBJ1-6|-
CAWSGGQGNSPLHF
TGTGCCTGGAGTGGCGGACAGGGTAACTCACCCCTCCACTTT
>15|TRBV6-5|-|TRBJ1-1|-
CASRPQDRENTEAFF
TGTGCCAGCAGACCCCAGGACAGAGAGAACACTGAAGCTTTCTTT
>15|TRBV30|-|TRBJ1-3|-
CAWSPGGTYGNTIYF
TGTGCCTGGAGTCCCGGGGGGACTTATGGAAACACCATATATTTT
>14|TRBV6-1|TRBD2|TRBJ2-3|-
CASTLAGDGDTQYF
TGTGCCAGCACGTTAGCGGGAGATGGAGATACGCAGTATTTT
>14|TRBV4-3|-|TRBJ1-2|-
CASSRDGRVGGYTF
TGCGCCAGCAGCCGGGACGGACGTGTTGGTGGCTACACCTTC
>14|TRBV7-3|TRBD2|TRBJ2-3|-
CASSLGTSGDTQYF
TGTGCCAGCAGCTTAGGTACTAGCGGCGATACGCAGTATTTT
>14|TRBV5-6|-|TRBJ2-2|-
CASSLDRNTGELFF
TGTGCCAGCAGCTTGGACCGAAACACCGGGGAGCTGTTTTTT
>15|TRBV6-1|TRBD1|TRBJ2-5|-
CASPPSRDRQETQYF
TGTGCCAGTCCCCCGAGCCGGGACAGACAAGAGACCCAGTACTTC